This TCR beta chain came from a study of cytomegalovirus exposure and HLA in healthy donors. Whole-study results and caveats: Being indistinguishable, some V segments were excluded, TRBV6-2 and TRBV6-3 among them.

With respect to this clone: Its antigen remains unidentified.

With 2 bases removed from V and 6 bases from J, the gap between germline ends came to 11 bases. The CDR3 spans 14 residues. The germline gives CDR1 SGHDT, CDR2 YYEEEE. PCR involved 60 Vbeta and 13 Jbeta primers. TCRdb's table, derived via immunoSEQ multiplex PCR, lists solely in-frame clones and lacks some. This sample's table reports 80,000 to 100,000 clones. Input material: PBMCs. The rearrangement uses TRBV5-6 and TRBJ2-2, with D unclear. This clonotype was obtained from a woman aged 25-40 years in good health and CMV-seronegative. This CDR3 is CASSLSPSPGELFF. The CDR3 DNA is TGTGCCAGCAGCTTATCCCCGTCCCCCGGGGAGCTGTTTTTT.